Listed below are T cell receptor beta chains from one sample, sequenced in a study of shared clonotypes between healthy human individuals. The table came from immunoSEQ multiplex PCR; TCRdb's copy has only in-frame clones and leaves some out. The table records approximately 2.5 million clones, roughly 93% of them present only once. The material sequenced was naive CD4+ T cells from PBMCs. The receptor set was obtained from a man in his late teens or twenties in good health. Some clones in this sample may be carry-over from other donors' samples. Both conserved end residues are part of each CDR3. Fields, in order: D gene, clone size, J gene, V gene, CDR3 DNA, CDR3 protein. A D gene is named only where the DNA matches it firmly. Size is omitted from some rows. Given values are once, few, many or a class for expanded clones.

D: TRBD2
size: -
J: TRBJ2-3
V: TRBV25-1
DNA: TGTGCCAGCAGTGAGGGGTTAGCGGGTAGCACAGATACGCAGTATTTT
CDR3: CASSEGLAGSTDTQYF

D: -
size: -
J: TRBJ1-4
V: TRBV28
DNA: TGTGCCAGCAGTTTCCCCCCCTATGAAAAACTGTTTTTT
CDR3: CASSFPPYEKLFF

D: TRBD2
size: -
J: TRBJ2-1
V: TRBV30
DNA: TGTGCCGGTTGTAGGTCGGCGGGAGGGCCTGAGTTCTTC
CDR3: CAGCRSAGGPEFF

D: -
size: -
J: TRBJ2-7
V: TRBV2
DNA: TGTGCCAGCACCTCCCGTGGAAGCTACGAGCAGTACTTC
CDR3: CASTSRGSYEQYF

D: -
size: -
J: TRBJ2-2
V: TRBV6-1
DNA: TGTGCCAGCAGGCAAAGGGACCCCAACACCGGGGAGCTGTTTTTT
CDR3: CASRQRDPNTGELFF

D: TRBD1
size: -
J: TRBJ1-2
V: TRBV4-1
DNA: TGCGCCAGCAGCCAGGCAGACAGGGGGCGTAATGGCTACACCTTC
CDR3: CASSQADRGRNGYTF

D: -
size: -
J: TRBJ1-5
V: TRBV4-3
DNA: TGCGCCAGCAGCCAAGCGGCAGGGGTCCAGCCCCAGCATTTT
CDR3: CASSQAAGVQPQHF

D: TRBD2
size: -
J: TRBJ2-1
V: TRBV18
DNA: TGTGCCAGCTCACCATACGTCGGCGGGAGGGGCCCCTACAATGAGCAGTTCTTC
CDR3: CASSPYVGGRGPYNEQFF

D: TRBD1
size: -
J: TRBJ2-7
V: TRBV29-1
DNA: TGCAGCGTCGGAGGACAGGTTAAATACGAGCAGTACTTC
CDR3: CSVGGQVKYEQYF

D: TRBD2
size: once
J: TRBJ2-7
V: TRBV5-1
DNA: TGCGCCAGCAGCCACTCCGGGGGCGGGAGGGCCTACGAGCAGTACTTC
CDR3: CASSHSGGGRAYEQYF

D: TRBD1
size: -
J: TRBJ2-3
V: TRBV30
DNA: TGTGCCTGGAGTCTGACAGGGGCCGATACGCAGTATTTT
CDR3: CAWSLTGADTQYF

D: -
size: -
J: TRBJ1-2
V: TRBV28
DNA: TGTGCCAGCAGTTTAGGGTTTTGGTCGGGTAGGGGCTACACCTTC
CDR3: CASSLGFWSGRGYTF

D: -
size: -
J: TRBJ1-6
V: TRBV11-2
DNA: TGTGCCAGCAGCTTATTTGGGGCGCAGTCACCCCTCCACTTT
CDR3: CASSLFGAQSPLHF

D: -
size: -
J: TRBJ1-3
V: TRBV21-1
DNA: TGTGCCAGCAGCAAAGCAATCAGGTGGACAGAAATTTCTGGAAACACCATATATTTT
CDR3: CASSKAIRWTEISGNTIYF

D: -
size: -
J: TRBJ2-3
V: TRBV5-1
DNA: TGCGCCAGCAGCTTGTCGACAGTCACAGATACGCAGTATTTT
CDR3: CASSLSTVTDTQYF

D: TRBD2
size: -
J: TRBJ2-7
V: TRBV15
DNA: TGTGCCACCGGAAGGACTAGCGGTCGTTCGCAGTACTTC
CDR3: CATGRTSGRSQYF

D: -
size: -
J: TRBJ1-1
V: TRBV7-6
DNA: TGTGCCAGCAGCTTAGTGGCAGGGTCGGGCACTGAAGCTTTCTTT
CDR3: CASSLVAGSGTEAFF

D: -
size: -
J: TRBJ2-7
V: TRBV4-1
DNA: TGCGCCAGCAGCCAAGGTCGATTAAGGAGCTCCTACGAGCAGTACTTC
CDR3: CASSQGRLRSSYEQYF

D: -
size: -
J: TRBJ2-7
V: TRBV7-8
DNA: TGTGCCAGCAGCTTAATGCAGCGCGAGCAGTACTTC
CDR3: CASSLMQREQYF

D: -
size: once
J: TRBJ2-2
V: TRBV21-1
DNA: TGTGCCAGCAGCTCTCCGGGACAGGGGGCCACCGGGGAGCTGTTTTTT
CDR3: CASSSPGQGATGELFF

D: -
size: -
J: TRBJ2-1
V: TRBV19
DNA: TGTGCCAGTAGTATTCCCGGGGCGCGAAATGAGCAGTTCTTC
CDR3: CASSIPGARNEQFF

D: -
size: -
J: TRBJ1-1
V: TRBV15
DNA: TGTGCCACCAGCAACCGATGGATCACTGAAGCTTTCTTT
CDR3: CATSNRWITEAFF

D: -
size: -
J: TRBJ2-7
V: TRBV18
DNA: TGTGCCAGCTCACCTTCCGTGGGGTACGAGCAGTACTTC
CDR3: CASSPSVGYEQYF

D: TRBD1
size: -
J: TRBJ2-5
V: TRBV7-8
DNA: TGTGCCAGCAGCTCGGGACAGGGGTCGGGAGAGACCCAGTACTTC
CDR3: CASSSGQGSGETQYF